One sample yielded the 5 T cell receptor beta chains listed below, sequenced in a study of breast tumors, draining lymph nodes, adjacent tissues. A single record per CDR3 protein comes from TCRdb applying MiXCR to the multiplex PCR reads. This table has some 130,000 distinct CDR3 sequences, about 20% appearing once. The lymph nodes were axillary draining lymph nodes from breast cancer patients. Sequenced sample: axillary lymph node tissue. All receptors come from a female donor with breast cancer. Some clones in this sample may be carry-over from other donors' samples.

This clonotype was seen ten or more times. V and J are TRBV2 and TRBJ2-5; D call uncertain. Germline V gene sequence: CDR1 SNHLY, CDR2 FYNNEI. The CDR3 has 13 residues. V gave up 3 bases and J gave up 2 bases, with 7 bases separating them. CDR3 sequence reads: CASSDLKQETQYF. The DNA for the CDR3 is TGTGCCAGCAGTGATCTGAAACAAGAGACCCAGTACTTC. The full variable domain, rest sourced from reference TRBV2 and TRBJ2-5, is EPEVTQTPSHQVTQMGQEVILRCVPISNHLYFYWYRQILGQKVEFLVSFYNNEISEKSEIFDDQFSVERPDGSNFTLKIRSTKLEDSAMYFCASSDLKQETQYFGPGTRLLVL.

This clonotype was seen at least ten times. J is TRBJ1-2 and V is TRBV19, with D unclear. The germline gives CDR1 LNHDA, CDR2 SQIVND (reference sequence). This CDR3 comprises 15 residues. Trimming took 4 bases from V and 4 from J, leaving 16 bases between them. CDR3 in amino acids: CASSTTPPGIYGYTF. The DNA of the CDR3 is TGTGCCAGTAGTACCACCCCGCCAGGCATCTATGGCTACACCTTC. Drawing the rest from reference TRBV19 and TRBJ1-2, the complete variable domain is DGGITQSPKYLFRKEGQNVTLSCEQNLNHDAMYWYRQDPGQGLRLIYYSQIVNDFQKGDIAEGYSVSREKKESFPLTVTSAQKNPTAFYLCASSTTPPGIYGYTFGSGTRLTVV.

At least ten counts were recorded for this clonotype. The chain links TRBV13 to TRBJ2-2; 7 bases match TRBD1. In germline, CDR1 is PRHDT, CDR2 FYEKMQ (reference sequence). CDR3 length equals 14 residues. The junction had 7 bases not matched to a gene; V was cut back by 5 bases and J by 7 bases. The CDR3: CASSLRDSNGELFF. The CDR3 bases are TGTGCCAGCAGCCTAAGGGACAGTAACGGGGAGCTGTTTTTT.

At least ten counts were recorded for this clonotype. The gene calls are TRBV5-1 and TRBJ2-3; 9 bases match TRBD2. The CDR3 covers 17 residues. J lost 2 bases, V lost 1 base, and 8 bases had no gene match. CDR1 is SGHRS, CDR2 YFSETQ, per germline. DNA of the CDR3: TGCGCCAGCAGCTTGTATGGCTCTAGCGGGGTCACAGATACGCAGTATTTT. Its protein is CASSLYGSSGVTDTQYF.

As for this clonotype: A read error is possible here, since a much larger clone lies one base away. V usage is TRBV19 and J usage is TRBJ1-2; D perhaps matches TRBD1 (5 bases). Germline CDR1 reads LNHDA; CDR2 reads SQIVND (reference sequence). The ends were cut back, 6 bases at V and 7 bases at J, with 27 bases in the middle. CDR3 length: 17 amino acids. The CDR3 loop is CASSPAPPSGDYCGYTF. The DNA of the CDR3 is TGTGCCAGTAGCCCGGCGCCCCCGTCGGGGGACTACTGTGGCTACACCTTC.